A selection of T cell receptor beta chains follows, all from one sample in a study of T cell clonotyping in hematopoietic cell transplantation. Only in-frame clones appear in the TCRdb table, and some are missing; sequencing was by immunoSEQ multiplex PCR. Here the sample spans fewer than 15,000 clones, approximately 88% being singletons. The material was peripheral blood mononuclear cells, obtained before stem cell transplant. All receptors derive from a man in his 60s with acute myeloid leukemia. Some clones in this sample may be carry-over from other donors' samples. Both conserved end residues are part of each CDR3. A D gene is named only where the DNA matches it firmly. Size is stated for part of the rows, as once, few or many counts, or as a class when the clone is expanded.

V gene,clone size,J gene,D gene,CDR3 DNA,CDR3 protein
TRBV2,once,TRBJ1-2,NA,TGTGCCAGCAGTGAAACGGGGAACGGCTACACCTTC,CASSETGNGYTF
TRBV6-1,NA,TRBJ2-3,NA,TGTGCCAGCAGTCACGATACAGATACGCAGTATTTT,CASSHDTDTQYF
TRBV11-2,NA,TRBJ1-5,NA,TGTGCCAGCAGCTTAGGCTTCAATCAGCCCCAGCATTTT,CASSLGFNQPQHF
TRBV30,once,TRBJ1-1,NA,TGTGCCTGGTACCTGAACACTGAAGCTTTCTTT,CAWYLNTEAFF
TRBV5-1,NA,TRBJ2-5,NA,TGCGCCAGCAGCCGCACGGGTCAAGAGACCCAGTACTTC,CASSRTGQETQYF
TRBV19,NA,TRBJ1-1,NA,TGTGCCAGTAGTATGACTCCACATGAAGCTTTCTTT,CASSMTPHEAFF
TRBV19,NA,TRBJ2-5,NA,TGTGCCAGTACCTACTCGGAGGGGTCCCAAGAGACCCAGTACTTC,CASTYSEGSQETQYF
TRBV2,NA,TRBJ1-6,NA,TGTGCCAGCAGAACGACAGCCAATTCACCCCTCCACTTT,CASRTTANSPLHF
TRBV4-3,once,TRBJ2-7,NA,TGCGCCAGCAGCCGAGGGCGGCAGGAGATCTACGAGCAGTACTTC,CASSRGRQEIYEQYF
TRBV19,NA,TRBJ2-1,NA,TGTGCCAGCTCTGGACAGATAGTATCCTACAATGAGCAGTTCTTC,CASSGQIVSYNEQFF
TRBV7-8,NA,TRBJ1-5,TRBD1,TGTGCCAGCAGCCAACGGGCGACAGGGAGCAATCAGCCCCAGCATTTT,CASSQRATGSNQPQHF
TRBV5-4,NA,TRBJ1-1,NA,TGTGCCAGCGGAGGGGTCATGAACACTGAAGCTTTCTTT,CASGGVMNTEAFF
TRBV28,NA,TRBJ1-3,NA,TGTGCCAGCAGTTTACAGGGCGGAAACACCATATATTTT,CASSLQGGNTIYF
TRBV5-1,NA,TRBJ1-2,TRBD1,TGCGCCAGCAGCGAATGGACAGGGGGAAACTATGGCTACACCTTC,CASSEWTGGNYGYTF
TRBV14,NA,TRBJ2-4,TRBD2,TGTGCCAGCAGCCACGGGACTAGCGGGGAAGCCAAAAACATTCAGTACTTC,CASSHGTSGEAKNIQYF
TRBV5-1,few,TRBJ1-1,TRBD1,TGCGCCAGCAGCTCACTGCTGACAGGGGGCGGAAACACTGAAGCTTTCTTT,CASSSLLTGGGNTEAFF
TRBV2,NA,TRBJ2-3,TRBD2,TGTGCCAGCAGTGAACCGGGGGGGTCTAGCACAGATACGCAGTATTTT,CASSEPGGSSTDTQYF
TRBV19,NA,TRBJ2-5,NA,TGTGCCAGTAGTCCCCACCAGGGCCAAGAGACCCAGTACTTC,CASSPHQGQETQYF
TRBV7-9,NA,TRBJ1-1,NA,TGTGCCAGCAGCACAGGACAGTCAGAAGCTTTCTTT,CASSTGQSEAFF
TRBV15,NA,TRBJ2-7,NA,TGTGCCACCAGCAGGGGCTACGAGCAGTACTTC,CATSRGYEQYF
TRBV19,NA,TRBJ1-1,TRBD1,TGTGCCAGTAGTAACTTGCAGGGGGCCACTGAAGCTTTCTTT,CASSNLQGATEAFF
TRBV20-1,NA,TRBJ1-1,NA,TGCAGTGCTCTCACTCGATGGGAAGCTTTCTTT,CSALTRWEAFF
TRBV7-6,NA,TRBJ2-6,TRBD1,TGTGCCAGCAGCTTAGCGAGGAGAGGGGGCGAGTCTTCTGGGGCCAACGTCCTGACTTTC,CASSLARRGGESSGANVLTF
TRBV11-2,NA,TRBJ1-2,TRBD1,TGTGCCAGCAGCTTAGATCGGACAGGGACGAATGGCTACACCTTC,CASSLDRTGTNGYTF
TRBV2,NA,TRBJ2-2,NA,TGTGCCAGCAGGGGACAAGCGTCGAACACCGGGGAGCTGTTTTTT,CASRGQASNTGELFF
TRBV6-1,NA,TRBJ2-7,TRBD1,TGTGCCAGCACCTTCCGGGACAGGGACTACGAGCAGTACTTC,CASTFRDRDYEQYF
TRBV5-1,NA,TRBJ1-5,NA,TGCGCCAGCAGGGACAGTGCAAATCAGCCCCAGCATTTT,CASRDSANQPQHF
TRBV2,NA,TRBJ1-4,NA,TGTGCCAGCAGTGGGGGAATGGGGAGATCAAATGAAAAACTGTTTTTT,CASSGGMGRSNEKLFF
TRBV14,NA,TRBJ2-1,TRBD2,TGTGCCAGCAGCTACGGGACTAGCGGCTACAATGAGCAGTTCTTC,CASSYGTSGYNEQFF
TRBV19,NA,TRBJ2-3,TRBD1,TGTGCCAGTAGTATCCTGGGACAGAATCTCCTCGGAGATACGCAGTATTTT,CASSILGQNLLGDTQYF
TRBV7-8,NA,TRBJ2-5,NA,TGTGCCAGCAGCTTAACTCGGGACCCACAAGAGACCCAGTACTTC,CASSLTRDPQETQYF
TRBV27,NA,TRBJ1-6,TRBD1,TGTGCCAGCAGGTGGACCGGGACAGGGGGCAGTAATTCACCCCTCCACTTT,CASRWTGTGGSNSPLHF
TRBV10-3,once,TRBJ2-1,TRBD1,TGTGCCATCAGTGGGACAGGGTACAATGAGCAGTTCTTC,CAISGTGYNEQFF
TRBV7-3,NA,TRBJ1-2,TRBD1,TGTGCCAGCAGCTTCGGGACAGAGCATGGCTACACCTTC,CASSFGTEHGYTF
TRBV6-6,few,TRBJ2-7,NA,TGTGCCACCCGGACCTACCACGAGCAGTACTTC,CATRTYHEQYF
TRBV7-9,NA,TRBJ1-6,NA,TGTGCCAGCAGCTTCAATCAGGGCGGCCCCCTCCACTTT,CASSFNQGGPLHF
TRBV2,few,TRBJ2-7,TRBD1,TGTGCCAGCAGTGACCAGGGGGCGCCCTCCTACGAGCAGTACTTC,CASSDQGAPSYEQYF
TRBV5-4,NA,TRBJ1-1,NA,TGTGCCAGCAGCTTGGAGCAGGGTGGGACTGAAGCTTTCTTT,CASSLEQGGTEAFF
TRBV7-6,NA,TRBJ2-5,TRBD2,TGTGCCAGCAGCCCCCGGGGGGTAGCGGGCCAAGAGACCCAGTACTTC,CASSPRGVAGQETQYF
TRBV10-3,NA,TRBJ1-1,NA,TGTGCCACCCTGGGGCAGGAGACCACTGAAGCTTTCTTT,CATLGQETTEAFF
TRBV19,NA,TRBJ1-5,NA,TGTGCCAGTAGTATCTTGACACAGCCCCAGCATTTT,CASSILTQPQHF
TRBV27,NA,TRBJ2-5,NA,TGTGCCAGCAGGGATCGGCTACAAGAGACCCAGTACTTC,CASRDRLQETQYF
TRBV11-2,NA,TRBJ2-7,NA,TGTGCCAGCAGCTACACGGACACATCCTACGAGCAGTACTTC,CASSYTDTSYEQYF
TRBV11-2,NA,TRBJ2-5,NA,TGTGCCAGCAGCTTGGGGTGGGGGACCCAGTACTTC,CASSLGWGTQYF
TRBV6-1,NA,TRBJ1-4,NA,TGTGCCAGCGAGTTTAATGAAAAACTGTTTTTT,CASEFNEKLFF
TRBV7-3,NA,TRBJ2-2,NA,TGTGCCAGCAGCTTATATGCACAGGGCGCTCGCACCGGGGAGCTGTTTTTT,CASSLYAQGARTGELFF
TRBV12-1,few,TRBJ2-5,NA,TGTGCCAGCAGCTTTGCCCAGCGGGGGGAAGAGACCCAGTACTTC,CASSFAQRGEETQYF
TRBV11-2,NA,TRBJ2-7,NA,TGTGCCAGCAGCTTCGCTAGGGCCTCCTACGAGCAGTACTTC,CASSFARASYEQYF
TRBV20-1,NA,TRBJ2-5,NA,TGCAGCCCCTCGGGTCCGGGGACCCAGTACTTC,CSPSGPGTQYF
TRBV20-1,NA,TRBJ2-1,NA,TGCAGCCCGTGGAAAGGGGATGAGCAGTTCTTC,CSPWKGDEQFF
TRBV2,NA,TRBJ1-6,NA,TGTGCCAGCACCGAGGCAGGCGTCCGTAATTCACCCCTCCACTTT,CASTEAGVRNSPLHF
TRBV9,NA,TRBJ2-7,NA,TGTGCCAGCAGCGTAAGAGGTGATGGGGGCTCCTACGAGCAGTACTTC,CASSVRGDGGSYEQYF
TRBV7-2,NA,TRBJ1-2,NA,TGTGCCAGCAGCTTATCGTCCTCAGGGGAGCGTGGCTACACCTTC,CASSLSSSGERGYTF
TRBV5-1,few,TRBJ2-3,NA,TGCGCCAGCAGCTTTCATGATACGCAGTATTTT,CASSFHDTQYF